The rows below give T cell receptor beta chains drawn from one sample of a study of beta chain features in type 1 diabetes. Some clones are missing from TCRdb's copy, which holds only in-frame ones; the method was immunoSEQ multiplex PCR. The repertoire holds 500,000 to 850,000 clones, with 11% to 15% as singletons. Sequencing used naive CD4+ T cells from blood. These receptors all come from a man aged 18 to 35 with type 1 diabetes. The CDR3 runs from the conserved cysteine through the conserved F or W. Fields, in order: CDR3 length, V gene, J gene, D gene, clone size, CDR3 protein, CDR3 DNA. The D gene is left open where the match is weak. Rows give clone size only sometimes, using once, few, many, or a class for an expanded clone.

>13|TRBV13|TRBJ2-7|NA|few
CASSSPGVREQYF
TGTGCCAGCAGTTCCCCAGGGGTCAGGGAGCAGTACTTC
>12|TRBV7-2|TRBJ1-2|NA|NA
CASSFPPRGYTF
TGTGCCAGCAGCTTCCCCCCACGTGGCTACACCTTC
>15|TRBV28|TRBJ2-3|TRBD2|few
CASSLPGGSTDTQYF
TGTGCCAGCAGCCTGCCGGGGGGTAGCACAGATACGCAGTATTTT
>12|TRBV28|TRBJ2-7|NA|few
CASVGSSYEQYF
TGTGCCAGCGTCGGGAGCTCCTACGAGCAGTACTTC
>15|TRBV4-1|TRBJ1-2|NA|few
CASSQEGRADYGYTF
TGCGCCAGCAGCCAAGAGGGCCGGGCGGATTATGGCTACACCTTC
>14|TRBV28|TRBJ2-7|TRBD2|NA
CASHPSGGTYEQYF
TGTGCCAGCCACCCTAGCGGGGGGACCTACGAGCAGTACTTC
>15|TRBV4-3|TRBJ2-5|TRBD1|few
CASSPTQGAWETQYF
TGCGCCAGCAGCCCCACACAGGGGGCTTGGGAGACCCAGTACTTC
>16|TRBV11-2|TRBJ2-1|NA|NA
CASSPLITALGNEQFF
TGTGCCAGCAGCCCGCTCATAACCGCGCTGGGCAATGAGCAGTTCTTC
>13|TRBV28|TRBJ2-2|NA|NA
CASSSPVTGELFF
TGTGCCAGCAGTTCCCCAGTCACCGGGGAGCTGTTTTTT
>15|TRBV9|TRBJ2-1|NA|few
CASSATGFPYNEQFF
TGTGCCAGCAGCGCTACAGGGTTCCCCTACAATGAGCAGTTCTTC
>16|TRBV23-1|TRBJ2-7|TRBD1|NA
CASSHPGTGFSYEQYF
TGCGCCAGCAGTCACCCCGGGACAGGGTTCTCCTACGAGCAGTACTTC
>13|TRBV5-1|TRBJ1-2|TRBD1|few
CASSSMGQDGYTF
TGCGCCAGCAGCTCTATGGGACAGGACGGCTACACCTTC
>13|TRBV10-3|TRBJ1-5|TRBD1|NA
CAVGQGSNQPQHF
TGTGCCGTCGGACAGGGAAGCAATCAGCCCCAGCATTTT
>14|TRBV29-1|TRBJ2-3|NA|few
CSAGTLGDTDTQYF
TGCAGCGCCGGTACTTTGGGGGACACAGATACGCAGTATTTT
>12|TRBV5-6|TRBJ2-7|NA|NA
CASSRVGAARHF
TGTGCCAGCAGCCGCGTCGGGGCCGCGAGGCACTTC
>15|TRBV25-1|TRBJ2-5|TRBD2|few
CASSAIIAGGETQYF
TGTGCCAGCAGTGCCATCATAGCGGGAGGGGAGACCCAGTACTTC
>15|TRBV9|TRBJ2-3|TRBD2|few
CASTPSGGPTDTQYF
TGTGCCAGCACCCCTAGCGGGGGCCCCACAGATACGCAGTATTTT
>12|TRBV28|TRBJ2-1|NA|few
CASSLRYNEQFF
TGTGCCAGCAGTTTACGGTACAATGAGCAGTTCTTC
>13|TRBV5-1|TRBJ1-2|TRBD1|NA
CASSFGTGSLYTF
TGCGCCAGCAGCTTCGGGACAGGGAGCCTCTACACCTTC
>13|TRBV27|TRBJ1-1|NA|NA
CASLGEGWTEAFF
TGTGCCAGCCTGGGGGAGGGGTGGACTGAAGCTTTCTTT
>16|TRBV4-2|TRBJ2-2|NA|NA
CASSQEGSRNTGELFF
TGTGCCAGCAGCCAAGAAGGGTCCCGGAACACCGGGGAGCTGTTTTTT
>14|TRBV30|TRBJ2-1|NA|few
CAWSVQFAYNEQFF
TGTGCCTGGAGTGTACAGTTTGCCTACAATGAGCAGTTCTTC
>15|TRBV11-2|TRBJ2-1|TRBD1|few
CASTPRGLKHNEQFF
TGTGCCAGCACCCCTAGGGGGCTCAAGCACAATGAGCAGTTCTTC
>14|TRBV4-2|TRBJ2-7|NA|NA
CASSPQEQIYEQYF
TGTGCCAGCAGCCCCCAGGAACAGATCTACGAGCAGTACTTC
>14|TRBV7-9|TRBJ2-2|NA|NA
CARSRKGITGELFF
TGTGCCAGATCCCGTAAGGGCATCACCGGGGAGCTGTTTTTT
>13|TRBV9|TRBJ2-3|NA|NA
CASSTVTGDTQYF
TGTGCCAGCAGCACTGTGACAGGAGATACGCAGTATTTT
>14|TRBV15|TRBJ1-2|NA|few
CATSRDWGGYGYTF
TGTGCCACCAGCAGAGATTGGGGGGGCTATGGCTACACCTTC
>12|TRBV5-6|TRBJ2-7|NA|once
CASSLAQGYGYF
TGTGCCAGCAGCTTGGCACAGGGCTATGGGTACTTC